The 6 T cell receptor beta chains listed next were all sequenced from one sample in a study of T cells in Graves' hyperthyroidism and ophthalmopathy. It was RNA transcripts that yielded the amplified TCR beta CDR3 regions. In the first-round RT-PCR of the TCR CDR3, the HTBI primer set was used. From the multiplex PCR reads, TCRdb called clonotypes with MiXCR, one entry per CDR3 protein. The sample records hundreds of thousands of distinct CDR3 sequences, more than 15% being singletons. Sequences were obtained from blood. All receptors derive from a woman aged 18 to 35 with Graves' hyperthyroidism.

On this clonotype itself: It may be a read error: a sequence one base away is much more abundant. This chain links TRBV12-3 or TRBV12-4 with TRBJ1-6, with 7 nucleotides matching TRBD1. CDR3 length equals 16 residues. Losses at the gene ends were 9 bases for V and 4 bases for J; bases not matched to a gene: 12. The DNA for the CDR3 is TGTGCCAGGAGTCGAGACAGGGCAACGTATAATTCACCCCTCCACTTT. This gives the protein CARSRDRATYNSPLHF.

This clonotype has more than one count but fewer than ten. J is TRBJ2-7 and V is TRBV4-1; TRBD2 might be the D (5 bases). The CDR3 covers 16 residues. Between the trimmed V and J ends, which lost 1 base and 1 base, there was a span of 14 bases. Germline values: CDR1 MGHRA, CDR2 YSYEKL. The CDR3 region has the DNA TGCGCCAGCAGCCAAGTATGGGATCAGCGGTCCTACGAGCAGTACTTC. This translates into CASSQVWDQRSYEQYF.

This chain connects TRBV6-4 to TRBJ1-2, with 7 bases matching TRBD1. The V and J ends lost 10 bases and 5 bases, in that order; junction bases with no gene match: 25. The CDR3 has 18 residues. Germline CDR1 and CDR2: MRHNA and SNTAGT. CDR3 protein: CANEIIRPWDRGFYGYTF. For the CDR3, the DNA is TGTGCCAACGAGATAATCCGGCCGTGGGACAGAGGTTTTTATGGCTACACCTTC.

This clonotype came up many times. The chain recombines TRBV6-1 with TRBJ1-5; D is undetermined. CDR3 length equals 14 residues. Between the trimmed V and J ends, which lost 4 bases and 0 bases, there was a span of 7 bases. Germline V lookup: CDR1 MNHNS, CDR2 SASEGT. For the CDR3, the DNA is TGTGCCAGCAGTGTGGAGGATAGCAATCAGCCCCAGCATTTT. This gives the protein CASSVEDSNQPQHF.

This clonotype was seen only a few times. The J gene is TRBJ2-3, the V gene TRBV19; the D gene is possibly TRBD2 (5 bases). Looked up from germline, CDR1 is LNHDA and CDR2 is SQIVND (reference sequence). Trimming pared 3 bases from V and 5 bases from J, leaving 15 bases between. The CDR3 is 15 amino acids. CDR3 amino acids: CASSIASLRGDTQYF. The CDR3 nucleotides are TGTGCCAGTAGTATCGCTAGCTTAAGAGGAGATACGCAGTATTTT.

The chain has TRBV7-6 and TRBJ1-6, with D perhaps matching TRBD1 (6 bases). Trimming pared 1 base from V and 7 bases from J, leaving 11 bases between. Germline V gives CDR1 SGHVS, CDR2 FNYEAQ. This CDR3 is 15 amino acids long. The CDR3 DNA reads TGTGCCAGCAGCTTAGAGTGGACAGTAAATTCACCCCTCCACTTT. It translates to CASSLEWTVNSPLHF.